One sample yielded the 5 T cell receptor beta chains listed below, sequenced in a study of radiation and T cells in renal cell carcinoma. Sample time point: blood 2 weeks post-SBRT. Noted treatment: 15 Gy SBRT to primary tumor, nephrectomy 4 weeks later. The data were produced by immunoSEQ multiplex PCR, yet TCRdb's version contains in-frame clones alone and is incomplete. The data contain about 130,000 clones, more than 75% of them singletons. The sequences come from blood, collected from a patient whose treatment included radiotherapy and nephrectomy. These receptors were obtained from a woman in her sixties or seventies with renal cell carcinoma.

DNA for the CDR3: TGCGCCAGCAGCCAAGATGTGGGCTACGAGCAGTACTTC. It translates to CASSQDVGYEQYF. The rearrangement joins TRBV4-1 to TRBJ2-5; D ambiguous. The end of the DNA fits TRBJ2-7 better, so the J call may be wrong. CDR1 is MGHRA, CDR2 YSYEKL, per germline. The CDR3 contains 13 residues.

V and J are TRBV5-4 and TRBJ2-5; TRBD1 matches 11 bases. Per the germline V gene, CDR1 is SGHNT and CDR2 is YYREEE (reference sequence). V was clipped by 4 bases and J by 2 bases; unmatched bases: 4. The CDR3 loop spans 15 amino acids. The CDR3 is CASSARDRGQETQYF. The CDR3 nucleotides are TGTGCCAGCAGCGCCCGGGACAGGGGGCAAGAGACCCAGTACTTC.

The chain recombines TRBV28 with TRBJ2-5, with 9 positions matching TRBD1. The germline V gene encodes CDR1 MDHEN and CDR2 SYDVKM. V lost 9 bases to trimming and J lost 5 bases; unmatched junction nucleotides: 7. This CDR3 is 13 amino acids long. CDR3 amino acids: CASWGQGDETQYF. DNA of the CDR3: TGTGCCAGTTGGGGACAGGGAGATGAGACCCAGTACTTC.

The gene calls are TRBV28 and TRBJ1-2; 7 bases align to TRBD1. The CDR3 spans 15 residues. V shed 5 bases and J 3 bases; nucleotides not matched to a gene: 9. CDR1 and CDR2 from the germline V gene are MDHEN and SYDVKM. Written as DNA, the CDR3 is TGTGCCAGCAGTAAGCCGACAGGGTTGTACTATGGCTACACCTTC. Its translation: CASSKPTGLYYGYTF.

The rearrangement uses TRBV5-6 and TRBJ2-1, with a tentative D call TRBD2 (5 bases). CDR1 SGHDT and CDR2 YYEEEE come from the germline V gene. This CDR3 is 14 amino acids long. V lost 7 bases and J 2 bases, leaving 13 bases between the germline ends. CDR3 bases: TGTGCCAGCGGGGAGATAGGGACCTACAATGAGCAGTTCTTC. Translated, it gives CASGEIGTYNEQFF. Complete variable domain (other parts from reference TRBV5-6 and TRBJ2-1): DAGVTQSPTHLIKTRGQQVTLRCSPKSGHDTVSWYQQALGQGPQFIFQYYEEEERQRGNFPDRFSGHQFPNYSSELNVNALLLGDSALYLCASGEIGTYNEQFFGPGTRLTVL.